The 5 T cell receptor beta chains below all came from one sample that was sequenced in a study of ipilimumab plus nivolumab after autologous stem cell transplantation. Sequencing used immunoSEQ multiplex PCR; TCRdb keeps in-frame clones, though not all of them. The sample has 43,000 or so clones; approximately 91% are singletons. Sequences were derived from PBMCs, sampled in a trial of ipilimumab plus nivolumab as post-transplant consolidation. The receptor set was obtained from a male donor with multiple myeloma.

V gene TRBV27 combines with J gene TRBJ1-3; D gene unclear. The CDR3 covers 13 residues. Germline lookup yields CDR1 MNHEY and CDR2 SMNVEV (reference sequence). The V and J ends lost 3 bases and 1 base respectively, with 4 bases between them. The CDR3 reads CASSLASGNTIYF. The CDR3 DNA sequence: TGTGCCAGCAGTTTGGCATCTGGAAACACCATATATTTT.

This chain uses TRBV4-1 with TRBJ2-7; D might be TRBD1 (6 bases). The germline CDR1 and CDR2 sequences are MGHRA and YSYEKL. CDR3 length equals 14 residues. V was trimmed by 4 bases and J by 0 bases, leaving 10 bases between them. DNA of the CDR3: TGCGCCAGCAGCCTACCGGGACACTCCTACGAGCAGTACTTC. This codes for CASSLPGHSYEQYF.

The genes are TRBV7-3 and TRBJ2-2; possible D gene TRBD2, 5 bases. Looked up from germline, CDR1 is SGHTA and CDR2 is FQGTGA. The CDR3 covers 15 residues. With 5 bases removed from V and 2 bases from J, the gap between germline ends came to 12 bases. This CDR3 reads CASSPGGLNTGELFF. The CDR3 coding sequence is TGTGCCAGCAGCCCAGGCGGACTCAACACCGGGGAGCTGTTTTTT.

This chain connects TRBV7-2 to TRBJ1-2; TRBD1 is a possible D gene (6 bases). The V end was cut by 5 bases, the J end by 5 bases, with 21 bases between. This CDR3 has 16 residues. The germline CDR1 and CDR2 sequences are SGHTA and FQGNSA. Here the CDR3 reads CASSKNQAGAGYGYTF. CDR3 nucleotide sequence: TGTGCCAGCAGCAAAAACCAGGCAGGGGCTGGGTATGGCTACACCTTC.

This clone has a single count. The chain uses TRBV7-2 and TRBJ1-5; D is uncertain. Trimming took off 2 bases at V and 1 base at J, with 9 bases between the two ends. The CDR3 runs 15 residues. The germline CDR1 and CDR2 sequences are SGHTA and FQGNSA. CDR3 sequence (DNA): TGTGCCAGCAGCTTAAGTACGATAAGCAATCAGCCCCAGCATTTT. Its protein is CASSLSTISNQPQHF.